These 21 T cell receptor beta chains were sequenced from one sample in a study of blood T cell repertoires in COVID-19 (dated by TCRdb to the early 2020s). Receptor libraries were prepared by the immunoSEQ multiplex PCR assay. Imported from immuneACCESS, the table was reduced by TCRdb to in-frame sequences with V and J called. These copies leave out some clones; in studies compared against another copy, an unresolved V gene accounts for under half, and the cause of the remainder is not known. Present in this sample are approximately 140,000 clones, roughly 80% of which were seen just once. Around 5.5% of the sample is held by the ten biggest clonotypes. Sample: PBMCs or T cells enriched from blood (not recorded which). All receptors derive from a man aged 40-49 years with acute COVID-19.

The chain has TRBV11-2 and TRBJ1-2; D call uncertain. CDR3 length equals 14 residues. V lost 0 bases and J lost 8, with 13 bases in between. CDR1 and CDR2 (germline): SGHAT, FQNNGV. CDR3 residues: CASSLEIRGGGYTF. The CDR3 nucleotides are TGTGCCAGCAGCTTAGAAATCCGAGGAGGAGGCTACACCTTC.

The chain is built from TRBV5-5 and TRBJ1-6; no definite D call. V was shortened by 1 base and J by 0 bases, with 8 bases between the two germline ends. CDR3 length: 16 residues. Germline V gives CDR1 SGHKS, CDR2 YYEKEE (reference sequence). The chain's CDR3 is CASSLRQSSYNSPLHF. The CDR3 nucleotides read TGTGCCAGCAGCTTGAGACAAAGCTCCTATAATTCACCCCTCCACTTT.

The chain joins TRBV28 to TRBJ1-6; D gene uncertain. The V end lost 7 bases, the J end lost 8 bases, and 15 bases lay between the germline ends. The CDR3 loop spans 14 amino acids. CDR1 is MDHEN and CDR2 is SYDVKM in the germline V gene. The CDR3 DNA reads TGTGCCAGCAACCAGGCCTCAACTTATTCACCCCTCCACTTT. Its protein product is CASNQASTYSPLHF.

This CDR3 reads CASSHNRGRNEQYF. The DNA of the CDR3 is TGTGCCAGCAGCCACAACAGGGGGCGGAACGAGCAGTACTTC. The gene calls are TRBV11-2 and TRBJ2-7, with 9 bases aligning to TRBD1. Germline CDR1 is SGHAT and CDR2 is FQNNGV. The J segment lost 5 bases and the V segment lost 5 bases, leaving 7 bases of the junction unmatched. The CDR3 length is 14 residues.

This sequence joins TRBV19 and TRBJ2-5, with TRBD1 matching 8 bases. Germline V gene data show CDR1 as LNHDA and CDR2 as SQIVND (reference sequence). The CDR3 consists of 14 residues. The V and J ends lost 6 bases and 2 bases, in that order; junction bases with no gene match: 5. The chain's CDR3 is CASRPQGEQETQYF. The CDR3, as DNA: TGTGCCAGTAGGCCACAGGGGGAACAAGAGACCCAGTACTTC.

V is TRBV19 and J is TRBJ1-1; D may be TRBD1 (5 bases). V shed 5 bases and J shed 4 bases, with 11 bases lying between them. Germline V CDR1 and CDR2: LNHDA, SQIVND (reference sequence). The CDR3 spans 13 residues. CDR3 sequence reads: CASSPQGRTEAFF. In DNA, the CDR3 is TGTGCCAGTAGTCCCCAGGGTCGCACTGAAGCTTTCTTT.

The genes are TRBV4-1 and TRBJ2-7, with 8 bases aligning to TRBD1. J gave up 3 bases and V 2 bases, and 9 bases lay outside the gene matches. Germline-derived CDR1 and CDR2 are MGHRA and YSYEKL. This CDR3 is built from 16 residues. The CDR3 here is CASSQTTRDRNYEQYF. Written as DNA, the CDR3 is TGCGCCAGCAGCCAAACTACCCGGGACAGGAACTACGAGCAGTACTTC.

V gene TRBV4-1 combines with J gene TRBJ2-2; D gene ambiguous. Germline CDR1 MGHRA, CDR2 YSYEKL. V dropped 1 base and J dropped 2 bases, with 8 bases sitting between them. There are 15 residues in the CDR3. CDR3 in amino acids: CASSQASYNTGELFF. In DNA form, the CDR3 reads TGCGCCAGCAGCCAAGCTTCCTACAACACCGGGGAGCTGTTTTTT.

This clone was found a few times. V usage is TRBV7-2 and J usage is TRBJ2-2; D unclear. V lost 5 bases to trimming and J lost 3 bases, with 4 bases between them. CDR3 length: 12 residues. Germline V CDR1 and CDR2: SGHTA, FQGNSA. The CDR3 DNA is TGTGCCAGCAGCCGGGACACCGGGGAGCTGTTTTTT. Protein product: CASSRDTGELFF.

The CDR3 loop is CASSYPDTLLYGNQPQHF. CDR3 nucleotide sequence: TGTGCCAGCAGTTACCCGGACACACTACTATATGGCAATCAGCCCCAGCATTTT. V and J are TRBV6-2 or TRBV6-3 and TRBJ1-5; tentatively, D is TRBD1 (5 bases). Germline values: CDR1 MNHEY, CDR2 SVGEGT. The V end was cut by 2 bases, the J end by 2 bases, with 19 bases between. The CDR3 is 18 residues long.

This chain joins TRBV4-2 and TRBJ2-1, with 8 bases lining up with TRBD2. The CDR3 extends over 16 amino acids. Germline-derived CDR1 and CDR2 are LGHNA and YNFKEQ. Losses at the gene ends were 2 bases for V and 4 bases for J; bases not matched to a gene: 7. The CDR3 coding sequence is TGTGCCAGCAGCCAACCGACTAGCGCCGGATACAATGAGCAGTTCTTC. Translation: CASSQPTSAGYNEQFF.

DNA of the CDR3: TGTGCCAGCAGCTCAGACTGGGAGGGCTCCTACGAGCAGTACTTC. Protein: CASSSDWEGSYEQYF. The rearrangement joins TRBV11-2 to TRBJ2-7, with TRBD2 matching over 7 bases. The CDR3 is 15 amino acids. V trimming: 4 bases; J trimming: 0 bases; junction bases outside the gene matches: 6. CDR1 SGHAT and CDR2 FQNNGV come from the germline V gene.

CDR3 sequence reads: CASSLRDKQNYGYTF. Here the CDR3 DNA reads TGTGCCAGCAGTTTAAGGGACAAGCAGAACTATGGCTACACCTTC. The chain combines TRBV28 with TRBJ1-2; possible D gene TRBD1, 6 bases. CDR1 and CDR2 (germline): MDHEN, SYDVKM. The CDR3 contains 15 residues. The V end lost 2 bases, the J end lost 2 bases, and 12 bases lay between the germline ends.

The chain has TRBV27 and TRBJ2-7; no clear D. CDR1 is MNHEY and CDR2 is SMNVEV in the germline V gene (reference sequence). Trimming shortened V by 3 bases and J by 3 bases, and 18 bases separated the two germline ends. This CDR3 spans 16 amino acids. The CDR3 loop reads CASSFGIGDGYYEQYF. CDR3 bases: TGTGCCAGCAGTTTCGGTATTGGAGACGGCTACTACGAGCAGTACTTC.

The gene calls are TRBV7-2 and TRBJ1-1, with D maybe TRBD1 (5 bases). V was shortened by 0 bases and J by 0 bases, with 8 bases between the two germline ends. Germline CDR1 reads SGHTA; CDR2 reads FQGNSA. This CDR3 is built from 15 residues. CDR3 residues: CASSLARGLNTEAFF. The CDR3 nucleotides are TGTGCCAGCAGCTTAGCAAGGGGATTGAACACTGAAGCTTTCTTT. Full variable domain (outside the CDR3, taken from reference TRBV7-2 and TRBJ1-1): GAGVSQSPSNKVTEKGKDVELRCDPISGHTALYWYRQSLGQGLEFLIYFQGNSAPDKSGLPSDRFSAERTGGSVSTLTIQRTQQEDSAVYLCASSLARGLNTEAFFGQGTRLTVV.

The chain uses TRBV4-3 and TRBJ1-1; D gene unclear. This CDR3 contains 14 residues. V lost 0 bases and J 1 base, leaving 6 bases between the germline ends. CDR1 is LGHNA and CDR2 is YSLEER in the germline V gene. The CDR3 DNA reads as TGCGCCAGCAGCCAAGAACACGCGAACACTGAAGCTTTCTTT. This encodes CASSQEHANTEAFF.

The chain links TRBV5-4 to TRBJ2-5, with 8 positions matching TRBD1. The junction had 3 bases not matched to a gene; V was cut back by 1 base and J by 4 bases. The germline gives CDR1 SGHNT, CDR2 YYREEE (reference sequence). The CDR3 has 14 residues. CDR3 nucleotide sequence: TGTGCCAGCAGCTTGAGCACAGGGGGAGAGACCCAGTACTTC. Its translation is CASSLSTGGETQYF.

V and J are TRBV27 and TRBJ2-5, with TRBD1 matching 7 bases. The CDR3 covers 14 residues. J gave up 5 bases and V 2 bases, and 5 bases lay outside the gene matches. The germline V gene has CDR1 MNHEY and CDR2 SMNVEV (reference sequence). CDR3 DNA: TGTGCCAGCAGTTTAACAGGGGTCGGGGAGACCCAGTACTTC. This translates into CASSLTGVGETQYF.

The rearrangement links TRBV28 to TRBJ1-3; D possibly corresponds to TRBD1 (5 bases). V was trimmed by 5 bases and J by 1 base, leaving 12 bases between them. The germline gives CDR1 MDHEN, CDR2 SYDVKM. The length of the CDR3 is 15 residues. The CDR3 protein is CASSNPGLSGNTIYF. For the CDR3, the DNA is TGTGCCAGCAGTAACCCGGGACTTTCTGGAAACACCATATATTTT.

This CDR3 reads CASSQDRGWKTQYF. Written as DNA, the CDR3 is TGCGCCAGCAGCCAAGATCGAGGGTGGAAGACCCAGTACTTC. This chain uses TRBV4-3 with TRBJ2-5; D is perhaps TRBD2 (5 bases). This CDR3 has 14 amino acids. Trimming pared 0 bases from V and 6 bases from J, leaving 11 bases between. Germline V CDR1 and CDR2: LGHNA, YSLEER.

V and J are TRBV12-3 or TRBV12-4 and TRBJ2-5; perhaps TRBD2 as D (5 bases). Trimming stripped 3 bases from V and 2 bases from J, with 7 bases between. The CDR3 runs 13 residues. The CDR3 DNA is TGTGCCAGCAGTTTGAGCGGACAAGAGACCCAGTACTTC. Encoded protein: CASSLSGQETQYF.